The clone carrying this TCR beta chain appeared many times. This sample stems from a study of T-cell memory formation after mild COVID-19. TCRdb analysed the 5' RACE reads with MiXCR anew, one entry per CDR3 protein. This table holds 200,000 to 250,000 distinct CDR3 sequences, about a sixth found once. This TCR was sampled from a man between 18 and 29 years old who had mild COVID-19 (a few samples of this study predate the infection). Cell type and time point are not known. The sequenced material came from PBMCs or a T cell subset sorted from them (not recorded which).

This CDR3 reads CASSPGTAISGNTIYF. CDR3 sequence (DNA): TGTGCCAGCAGCCCTGGGACGGCGATCTCTGGAAACACCATATATTTT. This rearrangement joins TRBV7-2 to TRBJ1-3; TRBD1 might be the D (5 bases). The CDR3 spans 16 residues. In germline, CDR1 is SGHTA, CDR2 FQGNSA. The V and J ends lost 5 bases and 0 bases respectively, with 14 bases between them.